The next 27 T cell receptor beta chains were all read from a single sample in a study of PD-1 blockade in classical Hodgkin lymphoma. Produced via immunoSEQ multiplex PCR; TCRdb's table is partial and in-frame only. The sample carries under 95,000 clones, just over 90% recorded once. The patients all showed relapse after autologous stem cell transplantation, while their brentuximab vedotin exposure varied. The sample in question was peripheral blood mononuclear cells (PBMCs), obtained at baseline. Every receptor here comes from a human donor with classical Hodgkin lymphoma.

This clone was seen a few times. The chain is built from TRBV9 and TRBJ1-2, with 10 bases matching TRBD1. There are 15 residues in the CDR3. V gave up 2 bases and J gave up 3 bases; unmatched junction bases: 4. CDR1 is SGDLS and CDR2 is YYNGEE in the germline V gene. CDR3 protein: CASSVGTGADYGYTF. In DNA, the CDR3 is TGTGCCAGCAGCGTTGGGACAGGGGCGGACTATGGCTACACCTTC.

The V and J genes are TRBV5-1 and TRBJ1-3; no firm D call. The germline CDR1 and CDR2 sequences are SGHRS and YFSETQ. Trimming stripped 0 bases from V and 4 bases from J, with 5 bases between. The length of the CDR3 is 13 residues. The CDR3, as DNA: TGCGCCAGCAGCTTGGACGGAGGAAACACCATATATTTT. Translation: CASSLDGGNTIYF. Full variable domain (rest looked up from reference TRBV5-1 and TRBJ1-3): KAGVTQTPRYLIKTRGQQVTLSCSPISGHRSVSWYQQTPGQGLQFLFEYFSETQRNKGNFPGRFSGRQFSNSRSEMNVSTLELGDSALYLCASSLDGGNTIYFGEGSWLTVV.

This clone was seen just once. The rearrangement joins TRBV30 to TRBJ1-6, with D possibly being TRBD1 (6 bases). Germline V lookup: CDR1 GTSNPN, CDR2 SVGIG (reference sequence). V was trimmed by 1 base and J by 10 bases, leaving 8 bases between them. The CDR3 totals 12 residues. The CDR3 region has the DNA TGTGCCTGGAGTGGTAGGGGGTCACCCCTCCACTTT. This sequence encodes CAWSGRGSPLHF.

This chain links TRBV28 with TRBJ1-3, with D unclear. The CDR3 extends over 16 amino acids. In germline, CDR1 is MDHEN, CDR2 SYDVKM. The V end was cut by 3 bases, the J end by 0 bases, with 12 bases between. CDR3 protein: CASSFLPATSGNTIYF. CDR3 nucleotide sequence: TGTGCCAGCAGTTTTCTCCCAGCTACCTCTGGAAACACCATATATTTT. The full variable domain, completed using reference TRBV28 and TRBJ1-3, is DVKVTQSSRYLVKRTGEKVFLECVQDMDHENMFWYRQDPGLGLRLIYFSYDVKMKEKGDIPEGYSVSREKKERFSLILESASTNQTSMYLCASSFLPATSGNTIYFGEGSWLTVV.

For this clone: One end of the junction fails to match germline, which may point to a read error. CDR3 nucleotides: TGCTGGGGCAGGAGGAATCCACAAGAGACCCAGTACTTC. Translating it yields CWGRRNPQETQYF. The chain carries TRBV9 and TRBJ2-5; D possibly uses TRBD1 or TRBD2 (5 bases each). The CDR3 extends over 13 amino acids. Germline values: CDR1 SGDLS, CDR2 YYNGEE.

This clone was seen only once. This chain links TRBV10-2 with TRBJ1-6; unclear D gene. V lost 5 bases, J lost 0 bases, and 8 bases lay in between. The CDR3 covers 15 residues. Germline CDR1 reads WSHSY; CDR2 reads SAAADI. CDR3 loop: CASSFESSYNSPLHF. CDR3 DNA sequence: TGCGCCAGCAGTTTCGAGAGCTCCTATAATTCACCCCTCCACTTT.

A single count supports this clone. This chain links TRBV30 with TRBJ2-7, with D possibly matching TRBD1 (6 bases). The CDR3 length is 16 residues. V was pared by 3 bases and J by 3 bases, with 21 bases between. Germline assignment: CDR1 GTSNPN and CDR2 SVGIG (reference sequence). DNA of the CDR3: TGTGCCTGGAGGGGATATAGGGACACCTACCACTACGAGCAGTACTTC. It encodes CAWRGYRDTYHYEQYF.

The chain couples TRBV5-4 to TRBJ1-2; TRBD1 agrees at 7 bases. The germline V gene has CDR1 SGHNT and CDR2 YYREEE (reference sequence). The CDR3 spans 13 residues. Trimming took 0 bases from V and 8 from J; bases not matched to a gene: 4. This chain's CDR3 is CASSLAGGEGYTF. In DNA form, the CDR3 reads TGTGCCAGCAGCTTGGCAGGGGGAGAAGGCTACACCTTC.

V gene TRBV27 combines with J gene TRBJ2-3; D not certain. V lost 2 bases and J 4 bases, leaving 16 bases between the germline ends. The germline gives CDR1 MNHEY, CDR2 SMNVEV (reference sequence). The CDR3 is made up of 16 amino acids. CDR3 in DNA: TGTGCCAGCAGTTTAAGCACCCCTCAAGGTCCAGATACGCAGTATTTT. It yields the protein CASSLSTPQGPDTQYF.

The V and J genes are TRBV6-5 and TRBJ2-7; 7 bases fit TRBD1. This CDR3 has 13 amino acids. The J segment lost 2 bases and the V segment lost 5 bases, leaving 3 bases of the junction unmatched. Germline CDR1 reads MNHEY; CDR2 reads SVGAGI. The CDR3 DNA is TGTGCCAGCAGTGAAGGGACAGCCTACGAGCAGTACTTC. It translates to CASSEGTAYEQYF.

The chain couples TRBV9 to TRBJ2-5, with D perhaps TRBD2 (5 bases). V was pared by 0 bases and J by 3 bases, with 15 bases between. This CDR3 is 16 amino acids long. Germline V gene sequence: CDR1 SGDLS, CDR2 YYNGEE. The chain's CDR3 is CASSVGVQEAKETQYF. DNA for the CDR3: TGTGCCAGCAGCGTAGGTGTTCAGGAGGCCAAAGAGACCCAGTACTTC.

This clone was picked up one time. V is TRBV4-3 and J is TRBJ1-1, with TRBD1 matching 8 bases. Germline V gene sequence: CDR1 LGHNA, CDR2 YSLEER. The CDR3 consists of 16 residues. Trimming at V came to 3 bases and at J to 4 bases, leaving 10 bases not matched to a gene. CDR3 sequence reads: CASSQLAGQGGTEAFF. CDR3 in DNA: TGCGCCAGCAGCCAGTTGGCCGGACAGGGAGGCACTGAAGCTTTCTTT.

This chain links TRBV18 with TRBJ2-6; D not resolved. V was pared by 3 bases and J by 0 bases, with 9 bases between. CDR3 size: 16 residues. Germline-derived CDR1 and CDR2 are KGHSH and LQKENI. In nucleotides, the CDR3 is TGTGCCAGCTCACCTTTGGGTTACTCTGGGGCCAACGTCCTGACTTTC. Its translation: CASSPLGYSGANVLTF.

The V and J genes are TRBV15 and TRBJ2-2, with TRBD2 matching over 11 bases. Germline CDR1 and CDR2: LNHNV and YYDKDF (reference sequence). Trimming at V came to 0 bases and at J to 6 bases, leaving 3 bases not matched to a gene. CDR3 size: 16 residues. As DNA, the CDR3 is TGTGCCACCAGCAGAGAGGGACTAGCGGACCCCGGGGAGCTGTTTTTT. Its protein is CATSREGLADPGELFF.

The genes are TRBV27 and TRBJ2-7; tentative D call: TRBD1 (5 bases). The CDR3 consists of 14 residues. V was cut by 1 base and J by 3 bases, with 10 bases left in between. In germline, CDR1 is MNHEY, CDR2 SMNVEV (reference sequence). The CDR3 region has the DNA TGTGCCAGCAGTTTATTCCTAGGGGTCTACGAGCAGTACTTC. Translating gives CASSLFLGVYEQYF.

The chain is built from TRBV6-5 and TRBJ2-7; a weak D match, TRBD1 (6 bases). The germline V gene has CDR1 MNHEY and CDR2 SVGAGI. V dropped 5 bases and J dropped 2 bases, with 13 bases sitting between them. This CDR3 is built from 14 residues. The CDR3 DNA sequence: TGTGCCAGCAGTCCCGGGACACCAGCCTACGAGCAGTACTTC. This codes for CASSPGTPAYEQYF.

V is TRBV7-9 and J is TRBJ1-4; 8 bases agree with TRBD1. There are 14 residues in the CDR3. Germline CDR1 SEHNR, CDR2 FQNEAQ (reference sequence). The V and J ends lost 5 bases and 6 bases, in that order; junction bases with no gene match: 5. CDR3 bases: TGTGCCAGCAGCCAGGGGGCGGGACATGAAAAACTGTTTTTT. This encodes CASSQGAGHEKLFF.

V is TRBV5-1 and J is TRBJ2-7; D may be TRBD2 (5 bases). The length of the CDR3 is 12 residues. Germline CDR1 SGHRS, CDR2 YFSETQ. V was trimmed by 2 bases and J by 5 bases, leaving 8 bases between them. The CDR3 is CASSFLGDEQYF. CDR3 nucleotide sequence: TGCGCCAGCAGCTTCCTCGGGGACGAGCAGTACTTC. The variable domain in full, with the rest retrieved from reference TRBV5-1 and TRBJ2-7, is KAGVTQTPRYLIKTRGQQVTLSCSPISGHRSVSWYQQTPGQGLQFLFEYFSETQRNKGNFPGRFSGRQFSNSRSEMNVSTLELGDSALYLCASSFLGDEQYFGPGTRLTVT.

The V and J genes are TRBV5-5 and TRBJ2-7; maybe TRBD1 (5 bases). V was cut by 3 bases and J by 0 bases, with 28 bases left in between. From germline, CDR1 is SGHKS and CDR2 YYEKEE (reference sequence). CDR3 length: 20 amino acids. The CDR3 bases are TGTGCCAGCAGCTCTCGATTTCCGTCTCTGGACAAGGCTCACTCCTACGAGCAGTACTTC. This codes for CASSSRFPSLDKAHSYEQYF.

The chain is built from TRBV6-5 and TRBJ1-2; a possible D gene is TRBD1 (5 bases). The ends were cut back, 2 bases at V and 4 bases at J, with 11 bases in the middle. Germline CDR1 reads MNHEY; CDR2 reads SVGAGI. There are 14 residues in the CDR3. The CDR3 sequence: CASSYNGDSYGYTF. The DNA of the CDR3 is TGTGCCAGCAGTTACAATGGGGACTCCTATGGCTACACCTTC.

The V and J genes are TRBV27 and TRBJ1-2; 7 bases map to TRBD1. Germline-derived CDR1 and CDR2 are MNHEY and SMNVEV (reference sequence). V lost 6 bases, J lost 1 base, and 8 bases stayed unmatched. This CDR3 contains 15 residues. The DNA of the CDR3 is TGTGCCAGCAGATATTTGGGACAGAATAACTATGGCTACACCTTC. Its translation is CASRYLGQNNYGYTF.

This clone was observed a few times. This sequence joins TRBV27 and TRBJ2-7; TRBD2 might be the D (6 bases). The V end was cut by 4 bases, the J end by 4 bases, with 11 bases between. This CDR3 contains 13 residues. CDR1 and CDR2 (germline): MNHEY, SMNVEV (reference sequence). Here the CDR3 DNA reads TGTGCCAGCAGTTCCCCTAGCGAGTACGAGCAGTACTTC. It encodes CASSSPSEYEQYF.

This clone was observed a single time. The chain couples TRBV28 to TRBJ2-1; 8 nucleotides align to TRBD2. The V and J ends lost 6 bases and 2 bases, in that order; junction bases with no gene match: 9. The germline gives CDR1 MDHEN, CDR2 SYDVKM. The CDR3 is 16 residues long. The CDR3 DNA is TGTGCCAGCAGCTTACCCAGCGGGAGCCCCTACAATGAGCAGTTCTTC. Translating it yields CASSLPSGSPYNEQFF. The entire variable domain, with the rest obtained from reference TRBV28 and TRBJ2-1, is as follows: DVKVTQSSRYLVKRTGEKVFLECVQDMDHENMFWYRQDPGLGLRLIYFSYDVKMKEKGDIPEGYSVSREKKERFSLILESASTNQTSMYLCASSLPSGSPYNEQFFGPGTRLTVL.

Here the CDR3 reads CAWSGRRTGGTDTQYF. The CDR3 DNA reads as TGTGCCTGGAGTGGACGGCGGACGGGGGGCACAGATACGCAGTATTTT. This sequence joins TRBV30 and TRBJ2-3, with D possibly TRBD2 on 6 matching bases. Germline V gene data show CDR1 as GTSNPN and CDR2 as SVGIG (reference sequence). Between the trimmed V and J ends, which lost 1 base and 1 base, there was a span of 15 bases. The CDR3 runs 16 residues.

CDR3 in DNA: TGTGCCAGCAGCAGGGACTTTTACGAGCAGTACTTC. It specifies CASSRDFYEQYF. V usage is TRBV7-7 and J usage is TRBJ2-7; a possible D gene is TRBD2 (6 bases). In germline, CDR1 is SSHAT, CDR2 FNYEAQ (reference sequence). Trimming took 5 bases from V and 4 from J, leaving 9 bases between them. CDR3 length: 12 residues.

This clone has only one observation. The chain couples TRBV19 to TRBJ1-3; no definite D call. Per germline, CDR1 LNHDA and CDR2 SQIVND (reference sequence). The CDR3 runs to 13 residues. Trimming took off 8 bases at V and 2 bases at J, with 10 bases between the two ends. The CDR3 is CASAVRTGNTIYF. Here the CDR3 DNA reads TGTGCCAGTGCGGTGAGAACTGGAAACACCATATATTTT. The full variable domain, with the rest looked up from reference TRBV19 and TRBJ1-3, is DGGITQSPKYLFRKEGQNVTLSCEQNLNHDAMYWYRQDPGQGLRLIYYSQIVNDFQKGDIAEGYSVSREKKESFPLTVTSAQKNPTAFYLCASAVRTGNTIYFGEGSWLTVV.

In nucleotides, the CDR3 is TGCGCCAGCAGCGGGACAGAGAACACTGAAGCTTTCTTT. It codes for CASSGTENTEAFF. The J gene is TRBJ1-1, the V gene TRBV5-1; 7 nucleotides align to TRBD1. Germline V gene data show CDR1 as SGHRS and CDR2 as YFSETQ. V was clipped by 4 bases and J by 1 base; unmatched bases: 1. The CDR3 spans 13 residues.